This TCR beta chain was identified during a study of T cell changes during pregnancy in multiple sclerosis. Repertoires were generated with immunoSEQ multiplex PCR, while TCRdb's copy carries only in-frame clones and drops some. The sample includes about 40,000 clones, 80% to 95% of them seen just once. The CDR3 extends over 18 amino acids. V lost 3 bases to trimming and J lost 4 bases, with 26 bases between them. Per the germline V gene, CDR1 is SGDLS and CDR2 is YYNGEE. This receptor was taken from a female donor with multiple sclerosis, enrolled in a pregnancy study. This sample comprised CD8+ T cells from peripheral blood mononuclear cells, obtained in the first trimester of pregnancy. The rearrangement joins TRBV9 to TRBJ2-7; D perhaps matches TRBD1 (6 bases). The CDR3 nucleotides read TGTGCCAGCAGCGGTTCGGACAGCGCACATGGGGATCCGTACGAGCAGTACTTC. This translates into CASSGSDSAHGDPYEQYF.